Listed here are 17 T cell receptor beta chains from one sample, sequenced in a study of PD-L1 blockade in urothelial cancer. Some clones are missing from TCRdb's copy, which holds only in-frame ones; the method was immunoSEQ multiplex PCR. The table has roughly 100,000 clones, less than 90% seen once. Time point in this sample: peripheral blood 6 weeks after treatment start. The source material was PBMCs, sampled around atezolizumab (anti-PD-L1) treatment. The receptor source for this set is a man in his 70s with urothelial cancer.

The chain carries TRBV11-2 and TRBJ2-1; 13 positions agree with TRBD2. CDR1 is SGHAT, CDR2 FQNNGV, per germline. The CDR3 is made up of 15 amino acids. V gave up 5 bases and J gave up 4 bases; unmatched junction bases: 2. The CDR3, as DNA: TGTGCCAGCAGCAGGACTAGCGGGGGTTACAATGAGCAGTTCTTC. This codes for CASSRTSGGYNEQFF.

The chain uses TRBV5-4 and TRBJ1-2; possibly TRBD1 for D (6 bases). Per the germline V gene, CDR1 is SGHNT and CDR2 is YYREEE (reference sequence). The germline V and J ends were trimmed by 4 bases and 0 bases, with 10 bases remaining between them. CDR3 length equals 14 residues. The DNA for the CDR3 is TGTGCCAGCAGCAAACAGGGATCTAACTATGGCTACACCTTC. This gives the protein CASSKQGSNYGYTF.

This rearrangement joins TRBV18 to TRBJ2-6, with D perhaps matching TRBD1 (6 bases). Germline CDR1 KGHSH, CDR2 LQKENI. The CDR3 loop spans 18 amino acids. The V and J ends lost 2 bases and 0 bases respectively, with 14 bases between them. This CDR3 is CASSPTPRGGSGANVLTF. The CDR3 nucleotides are TGTGCCAGCTCACCAACCCCCCGAGGGGGCTCTGGGGCCAACGTCCTGACTTTC.

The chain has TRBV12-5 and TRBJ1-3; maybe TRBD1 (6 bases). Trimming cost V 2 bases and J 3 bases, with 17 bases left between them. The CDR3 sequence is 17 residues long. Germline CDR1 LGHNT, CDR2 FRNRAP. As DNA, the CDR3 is TGTGCTAGTGGTTTGCCTTACCCAGGGGTCGGTGGAAACACCATATATTTT. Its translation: CASGLPYPGVGGNTIYF.

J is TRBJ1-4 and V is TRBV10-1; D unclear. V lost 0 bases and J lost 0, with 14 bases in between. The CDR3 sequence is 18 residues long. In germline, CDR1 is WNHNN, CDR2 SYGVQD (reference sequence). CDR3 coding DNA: TGCGCCAGCAGTGAGTCGACTGGAATTTCCCCAACTAATGAAAAACTGTTTTTT. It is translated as CASSESTGISPTNEKLFF.

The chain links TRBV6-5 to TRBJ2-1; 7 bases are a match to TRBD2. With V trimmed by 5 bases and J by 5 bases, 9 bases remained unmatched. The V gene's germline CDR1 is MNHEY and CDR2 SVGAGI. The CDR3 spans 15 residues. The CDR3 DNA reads TGTGCCAGCAGTAGGGCGGGAGAGGGGCACAATGAGCAGTTCTTC. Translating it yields CASSRAGEGHNEQFF.

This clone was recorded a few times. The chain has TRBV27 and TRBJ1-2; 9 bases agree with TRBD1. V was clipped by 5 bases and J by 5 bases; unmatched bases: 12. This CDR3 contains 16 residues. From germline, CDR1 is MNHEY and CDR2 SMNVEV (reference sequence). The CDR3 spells CASSPQPRDRVYGYTF. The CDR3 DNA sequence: TGTGCCAGCAGTCCCCAGCCCCGGGACAGGGTATATGGCTACACCTTC.

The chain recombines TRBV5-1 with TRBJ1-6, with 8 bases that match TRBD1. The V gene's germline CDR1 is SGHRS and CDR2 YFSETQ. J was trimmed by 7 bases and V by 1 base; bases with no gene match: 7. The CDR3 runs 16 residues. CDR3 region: CASSLSGTGENSPLHF. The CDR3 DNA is TGCGCCAGCAGCTTGTCCGGGACAGGAGAGAATTCACCCCTCCACTTT. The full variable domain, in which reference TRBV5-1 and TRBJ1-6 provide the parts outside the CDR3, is KAGVTQTPRYLIKTRGQQVTLSCSPISGHRSVSWYQQTPGQGLQFLFEYFSETQRNKGNFPGRFSGRQFSNSRSEMNVSTLELGDSALYLCASSLSGTGENSPLHFGNGTRLTVT.

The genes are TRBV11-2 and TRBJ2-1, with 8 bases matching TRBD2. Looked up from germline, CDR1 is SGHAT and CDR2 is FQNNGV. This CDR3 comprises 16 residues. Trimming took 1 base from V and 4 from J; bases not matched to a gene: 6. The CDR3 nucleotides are TGTGCCAGCAGCTTAGTAGCGGGAAGGGGATACAATGAGCAGTTCTTC. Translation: CASSLVAGRGYNEQFF.

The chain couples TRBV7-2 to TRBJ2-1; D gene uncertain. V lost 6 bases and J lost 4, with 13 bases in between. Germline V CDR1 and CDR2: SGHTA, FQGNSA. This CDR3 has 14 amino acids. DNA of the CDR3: TGTGCCAGCAGTTTATCTATCTATTACAATGAGCAGTTCTTC. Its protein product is CASSLSIYYNEQFF.

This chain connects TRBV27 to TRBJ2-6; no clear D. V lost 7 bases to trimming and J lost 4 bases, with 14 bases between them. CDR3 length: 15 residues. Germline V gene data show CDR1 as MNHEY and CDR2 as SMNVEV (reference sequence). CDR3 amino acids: CASKSRPGGANVLTF. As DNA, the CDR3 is TGTGCCAGCAAGTCCAGACCCGGGGGGGCCAACGTCCTGACTTTC.

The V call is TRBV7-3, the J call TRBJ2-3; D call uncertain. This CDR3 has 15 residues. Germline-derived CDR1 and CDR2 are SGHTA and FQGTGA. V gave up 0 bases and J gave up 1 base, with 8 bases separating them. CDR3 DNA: TGTGCCAGCAGCTTAACCCGCGATGGCACAGATACGCAGTATTTT. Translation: CASSLTRDGTDTQYF.

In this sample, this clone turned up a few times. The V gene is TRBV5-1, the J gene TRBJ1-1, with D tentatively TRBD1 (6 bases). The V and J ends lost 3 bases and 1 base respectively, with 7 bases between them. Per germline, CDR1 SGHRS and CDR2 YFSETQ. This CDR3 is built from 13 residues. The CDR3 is CASSWTENTEAFF. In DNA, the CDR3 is TGCGCCAGCAGCTGGACAGAGAACACTGAAGCTTTCTTT.

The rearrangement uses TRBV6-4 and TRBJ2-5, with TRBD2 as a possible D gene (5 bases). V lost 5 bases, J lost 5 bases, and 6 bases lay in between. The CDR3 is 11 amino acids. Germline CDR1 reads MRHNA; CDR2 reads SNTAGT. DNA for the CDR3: TGTGCCAGCAGTACGGGGGAGACCCAGTACTTC. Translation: CASSTGETQYF.

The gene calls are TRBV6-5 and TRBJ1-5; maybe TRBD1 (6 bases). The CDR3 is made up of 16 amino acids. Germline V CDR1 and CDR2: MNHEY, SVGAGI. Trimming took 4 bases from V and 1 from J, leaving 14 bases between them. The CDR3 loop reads CASSSTGIQSNQPQHF. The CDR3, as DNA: TGTGCCAGCAGTTCCACAGGGATCCAAAGCAATCAGCCCCAGCATTTT.

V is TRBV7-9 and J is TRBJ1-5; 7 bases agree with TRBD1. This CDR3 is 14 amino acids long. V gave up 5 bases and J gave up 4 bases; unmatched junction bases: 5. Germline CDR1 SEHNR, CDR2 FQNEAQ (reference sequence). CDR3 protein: CASSTSGGNQPQHF. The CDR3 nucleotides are TGTGCCAGCAGCACATCAGGGGGGAATCAGCCCCAGCATTTT.

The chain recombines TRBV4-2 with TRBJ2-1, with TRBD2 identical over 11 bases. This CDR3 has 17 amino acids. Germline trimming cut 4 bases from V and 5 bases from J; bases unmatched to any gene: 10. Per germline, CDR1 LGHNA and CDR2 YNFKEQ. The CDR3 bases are TGTGCCAGCAGCCTAAAAACTAGCGGGAGAATCCACAATGAGCAGTTCTTC. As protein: CASSLKTSGRIHNEQFF.